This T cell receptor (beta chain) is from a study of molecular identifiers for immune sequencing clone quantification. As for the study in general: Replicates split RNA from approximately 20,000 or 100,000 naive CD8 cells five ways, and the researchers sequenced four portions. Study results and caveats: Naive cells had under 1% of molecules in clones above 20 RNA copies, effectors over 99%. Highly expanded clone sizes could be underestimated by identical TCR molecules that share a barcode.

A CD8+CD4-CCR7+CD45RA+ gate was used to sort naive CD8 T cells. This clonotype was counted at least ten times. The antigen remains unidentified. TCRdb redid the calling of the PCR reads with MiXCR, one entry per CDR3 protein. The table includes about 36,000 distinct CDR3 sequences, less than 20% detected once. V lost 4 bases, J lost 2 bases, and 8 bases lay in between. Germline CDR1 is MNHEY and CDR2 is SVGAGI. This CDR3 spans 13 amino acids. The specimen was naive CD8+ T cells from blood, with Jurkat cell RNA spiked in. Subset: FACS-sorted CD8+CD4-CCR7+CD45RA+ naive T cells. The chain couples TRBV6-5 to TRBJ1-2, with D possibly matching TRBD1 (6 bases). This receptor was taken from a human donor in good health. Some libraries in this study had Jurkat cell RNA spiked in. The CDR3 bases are TGTGCCAGCAGTTTTACAGGGAACTATGGCTACACCTTC. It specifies CASSFTGNYGYTF.